These 19 T cell receptor beta chains were all obtained from the same sample, sequenced in a study of response to subunit inactivated influenza vaccine. TCRdb recomputed calls from the RT-PCR reads with MiXCR, one row per CDR3 protein. The data contain about 780,000 distinct CDR3 sequences, roughly 20% of them singletons. Material: PBMCs from blood, obtained about 5 days after vaccination. These receptors came from a middle-aged man who received an inactivated influenza vaccine.

This clonotype was recorded a few times. The chain's CDR3 is CASSQVRNRDYEQYF. In DNA, the CDR3 is TGTGCCAGCAGCCAAGTTAGGAACAGAGACTACGAGCAGTACTTC. V usage is TRBV3-1 and J usage is TRBJ2-7; D remains ambiguous. V gave up 1 base and J gave up 3 bases, with 13 bases separating them. The germline gives CDR1 LGHDT, CDR2 YNNKEL (reference sequence). The CDR3 spans 15 residues.

This clonotype was observed a few times. This CDR3 is CAISRSGLRIVTGELFF. The CDR3 DNA sequence: TGTGCCATCAGTAGGTCGGGACTCCGGATCGTCACCGGGGAGCTGTTTTTT. The V and J genes are TRBV10-3 and TRBJ2-2; the D gene is possibly TRBD2 (6 bases). The germline V gene encodes CDR1 ENHRY and CDR2 SYGVKD. This CDR3 region has 17 residues. V lost 5 bases and J 4 bases, leaving 20 bases between the germline ends.

The rearrangement uses TRBV28 and TRBJ2-5, with 7 bases aligning to TRBD2. Trimming cost V 2 bases and J 3 bases; bases outside gene matches: 12. The germline gives CDR1 MDHEN, CDR2 SYDVKM. The CDR3 runs 17 residues. CDR3 DNA sequence: TGTGCCAGCAGTTTACTTGGTGGCGGGGGTCGCGAAGAGACCCAGTACTTC. Translating it yields CASSLLGGGGREETQYF.

This clonotype appeared a few times. The rearrangement joins TRBV29-1 to TRBJ1-2; D is uncertain. This CDR3 region has 12 residues. Deletions cut 3 bases from V and 11 bases from J, with 16 bases between. Germline V gives CDR1 SQVTM, CDR2 ANQGSEA. CDR3 loop: CSVEIGVRSYTF. The CDR3 DNA reads as TGCAGCGTTGAGATAGGAGTGCGTTCTTACACCTTC.

This clonotype was seen a handful of times. In nucleotides, the CDR3 is TGCGCCAGCAGCTTCGGCGGACAGGGAGTCTACGAGCAGTACTTC. Amino acid sequence: CASSFGGQGVYEQYF. The chain is built from TRBV5-1 and TRBJ2-7, with 8 bases aligning to TRBD1. V shed 2 bases, J shed 3 bases, and the junction held 7 bases outside the gene matches. The CDR3 totals 15 residues. Germline V gene sequence: CDR1 SGHRS, CDR2 YFSETQ.

This chain links TRBV11-2 with TRBJ2-1; unclear D gene. This CDR3 has 15 residues. Germline values: CDR1 SGHAT, CDR2 FQNNGV. Trimming removed 0 bases from V and 8 bases from J, with 14 bases in between. CDR3 DNA sequence: TGTGCCAGCAGCTTAGACCACGGGCCGAGCGATGAGCAGTTCTTC. This sequence encodes CASSLDHGPSDEQFF.

This clonotype was seen once. The chain employs TRBV3-1 and TRBJ1-1; TRBD1 matches at 9 bases. Germline loops: CDR1 LGHDT, CDR2 YNNKEL (reference sequence). CDR3 length: 15 residues. The trim removed 1 base at V and 1 base at J, leaving 1 base unmatched. As DNA, the CDR3 is TGTGCCAGCAGCCAAGCGGGACAGGGGAACACTGAAGCTTTCTTT. Translating gives CASSQAGQGNTEAFF.

This clonotype was observed at least ten times. This chain uses TRBV6-2 or TRBV6-3 with TRBJ2-5; 8 bases agree with TRBD2. The germline CDR1 and CDR2 sequences are MNHEY and SVGEGT. V shed 0 bases, J shed 4 bases, and the junction held 1 base outside the gene matches. The CDR3 totals 14 residues. CDR3 bases: TGTGCCAGCAGTTACTCGCGGGAGGTAGAGACCCAGTACTTC. This gives the protein CASSYSREVETQYF.

In this sample, this clonotype turned up many times. The chain carries TRBV5-1 and TRBJ2-3, with D hard to call. The CDR3 is made up of 15 amino acids. Between the trimmed V and J ends, which lost 3 bases and 2 bases, there was a span of 13 bases. CDR1 and CDR2 from the germline V gene are SGHRS and YFSETQ. The CDR3 sequence is CASSSGLSATDTQYF. The CDR3 nucleotides read TGCGCCAGCAGCTCCGGTTTATCAGCCACAGATACGCAGTATTTT.

The chain is built from TRBV12-3 or TRBV12-4 and TRBJ2-1; either TRBD1 or TRBD2 may supply D (5 bases each). This CDR3 has 14 amino acids. V shed 5 bases and J shed 6 bases, with 14 bases lying between them. As DNA, the CDR3 is TGTGCCAGCAGTCCACTTGGGACCTCCAATGAGCAGTTCTTC. Its protein product is CASSPLGTSNEQFF.

This clonotype has only a few counts. In nucleotides, the CDR3 is TGCGCCAGCATCCCAGCCCTATGGAACACCGGGGAGCTGTTTTTT. Translation gives CASIPALWNTGELFF. The chain uses TRBV5-1 and TRBJ2-2; unclear D gene. The CDR3 totals 15 residues. Germline loops: CDR1 SGHRS, CDR2 YFSETQ. The V end was cut by 6 bases, the J end by 1 base, with 13 bases between.

The chain has TRBV2 and TRBJ1-4, with a possible D match to TRBD1 (5 bases). CDR1 is SNHLY, CDR2 FYNNEI, per germline. This CDR3 has 15 amino acids. With 3 bases removed from V and 2 bases from J, the gap between germline ends came to 10 bases. In nucleotides, the CDR3 is TGTGCCAGCAGTGACCCGGGGGTTACTAATGAAAAACTGTTTTTT. Its protein is CASSDPGVTNEKLFF.

This clonotype was observed a few times. V and J are TRBV7-2 and TRBJ1-3, with D unclear. Germline CDR1 SGHTA, CDR2 FQGNSA. V was clipped by 5 bases and J by 7 bases, with 12 bases between them. The CDR3 runs to 13 residues. CDR3 DNA: TGTGCCAGCAGCCCGGCCCGATGGAACACCATATATTTT. This encodes CASSPARWNTIYF. Supplemented by reference TRBV7-2 and TRBJ1-3, the full variable domain reads GAGVSQSPSNKVTEKGKDVELRCDPISGHTALYWYRQSLGQGLEFLIYFQGNSAPDKSGLPSDRFSAERTGGSVSTLTIQRTQQEDSAVYLCASSPARWNTIYFGEGSWLTVV.

This chain uses TRBV29-1 with TRBJ1-3; D not resolved. Germline CDR1 reads SQVTM; CDR2 reads ANQGSEA. Deletions cut 3 bases from V and 4 bases from J, with 4 bases between. This CDR3 spans 11 amino acids. The CDR3 protein is CSVDRGNTIYF. The DNA of the CDR3 is TGCAGCGTTGACCGCGGAAACACCATATATTTT.

This clonotype was detected only a few times. This chain connects TRBV9 to TRBJ2-7, with D tentatively TRBD2 (6 bases). Per the germline V gene, CDR1 is SGDLS and CDR2 is YYNGEE. The CDR3 runs 14 residues. V lost 4 bases and J lost 1, with 12 bases in between. The CDR3 loop is CASSQAGISYEQYF. The CDR3 DNA sequence: TGTGCCAGCAGCCAGGCGGGAATATCCTACGAGCAGTACTTC.

J is TRBJ2-5 and V is TRBV7-9; the D is unclear. Germline loops: CDR1 SEHNR, CDR2 FQNEAQ (reference sequence). This CDR3 is built from 13 residues. The V gene lost 1 base and the J gene lost 5 bases, with 8 bases spanning the gap. CDR3 loop: CASSLVAVETQYF. Here the CDR3 DNA reads TGTGCCAGCAGCTTAGTTGCGGTTGAGACCCAGTACTTC.

The chain employs TRBV30 and TRBJ2-6; D not resolved. The CDR3 consists of 15 residues. Germline CDR1 and CDR2: GTSNPN and SVGIG (reference sequence). The V end lost 5 bases, the J end lost 0 bases, and 11 bases lay between the germline ends. CDR3 amino acids: CAWGYISSGANVLTF. For the CDR3, the DNA is TGTGCCTGGGGCTATATTTCCTCTGGGGCCAACGTCCTGACTTTC.

J is TRBJ1-2 and V is TRBV6-1, with 9 bases matching TRBD1. This CDR3 contains 12 residues. Germline loops: CDR1 MNHNS, CDR2 SASEGT. The V segment lost 6 bases and the J segment 13 bases; nucleotides outside the gene matches: 9. As DNA, the CDR3 is TGTGCCAGCAGCACGAGGACAGGGGTTGCCACCTTC. Translated: CASSTRTGVATF.

At least ten counts were recorded for this clonotype. This chain links TRBV7-9 with TRBJ1-1; D possibly corresponds to TRBD1 (6 bases). CDR1 SEHNR and CDR2 FQNEAQ come from the germline V gene (reference sequence). The V and J ends lost 4 bases and 4 bases respectively, with 19 bases between them. The CDR3 totals 16 residues. The CDR3 DNA reads as TGTGCCAGCAGCTCACCGGGGGGGTCAGGGGCCACTGAAGCTTTCTTT. Amino acid sequence: CASSSPGGSGATEAFF.